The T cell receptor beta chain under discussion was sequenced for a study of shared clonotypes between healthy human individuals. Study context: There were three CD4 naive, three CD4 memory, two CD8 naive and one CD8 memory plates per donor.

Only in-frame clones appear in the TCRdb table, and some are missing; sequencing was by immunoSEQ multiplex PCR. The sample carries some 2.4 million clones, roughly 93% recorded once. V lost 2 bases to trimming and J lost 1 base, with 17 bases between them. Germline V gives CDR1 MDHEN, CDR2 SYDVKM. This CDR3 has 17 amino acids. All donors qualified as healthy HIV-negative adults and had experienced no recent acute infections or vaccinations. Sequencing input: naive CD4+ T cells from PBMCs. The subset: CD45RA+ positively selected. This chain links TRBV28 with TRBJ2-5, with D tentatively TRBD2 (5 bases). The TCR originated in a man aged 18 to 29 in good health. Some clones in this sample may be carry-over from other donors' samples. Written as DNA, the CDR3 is TGTGCCAGCAGTTTAGGGTTAGGTAGCGCTCGCCAAGAGACCCAGTACTTC. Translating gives CASSLGLGSARQETQYF. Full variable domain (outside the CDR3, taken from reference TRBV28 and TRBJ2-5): DVKVTQSSRYLVKRTGEKVFLECVQDMDHENMFWYRQDPGLGLRLIYFSYDVKMKEKGDIPEGYSVSREKKERFSLILESASTNQTSMYLCASSLGLGSARQETQYFGPGTRLLVL.